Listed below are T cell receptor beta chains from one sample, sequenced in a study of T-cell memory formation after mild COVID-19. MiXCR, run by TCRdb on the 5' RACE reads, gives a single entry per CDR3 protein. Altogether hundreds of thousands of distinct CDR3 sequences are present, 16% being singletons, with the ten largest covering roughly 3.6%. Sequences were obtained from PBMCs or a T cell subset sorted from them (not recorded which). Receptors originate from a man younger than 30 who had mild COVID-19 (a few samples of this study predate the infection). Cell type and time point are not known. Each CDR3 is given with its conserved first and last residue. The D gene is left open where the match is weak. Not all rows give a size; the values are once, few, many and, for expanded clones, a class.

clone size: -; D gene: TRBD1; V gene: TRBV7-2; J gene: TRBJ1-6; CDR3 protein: CASSAGSGRGLGSPLHF; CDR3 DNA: TGTGCCAGCAGCGCAGGTTCCGGGAGGGGGCTAGGCTCACCCCTCCACTTT
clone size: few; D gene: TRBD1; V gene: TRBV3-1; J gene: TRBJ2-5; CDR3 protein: CASSLTGVEETQYF; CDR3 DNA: TGTGCCAGCAGCCTGACAGGGGTGGAGGAGACCCAGTACTTC
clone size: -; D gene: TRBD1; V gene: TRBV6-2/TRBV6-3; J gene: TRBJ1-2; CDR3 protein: CASGQGANYGYTF; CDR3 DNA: TGTGCCAGCGGACAGGGGGCTAACTATGGCTACACCTTC
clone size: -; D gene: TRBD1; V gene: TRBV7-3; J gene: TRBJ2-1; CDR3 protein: CASSVASGTGPTEQFF; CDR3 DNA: TGTGCCAGCAGCGTAGCCTCCGGGACAGGGCCCACTGAGCAGTTCTTC
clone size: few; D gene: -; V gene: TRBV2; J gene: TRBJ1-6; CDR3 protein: CASSERQAVGNSPLHF; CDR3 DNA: TGTGCCAGCAGTGAAAGACAGGCAGTAGGGAATTCACCCCTCCACTTT
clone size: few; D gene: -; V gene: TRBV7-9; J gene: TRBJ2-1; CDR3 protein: CASSLQVRGPYNEQFF; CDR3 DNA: TGTGCCAGCAGCCTACAGGTTAGGGGCCCCTACAATGAGCAGTTCTTC
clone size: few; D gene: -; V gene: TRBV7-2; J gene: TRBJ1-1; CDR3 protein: CASSDGGRLNTEAFF; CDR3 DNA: TGTGCCAGCAGCGACGGGGGGCGGCTGAACACTGAAGCTTTCTTT
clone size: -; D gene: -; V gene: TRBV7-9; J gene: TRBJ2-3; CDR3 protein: CASSAGVSGVIDTQYF; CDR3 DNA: TGTGCCAGCAGCGCCGGCGTTTCGGGGGTAATAGATACGCAGTATTTT
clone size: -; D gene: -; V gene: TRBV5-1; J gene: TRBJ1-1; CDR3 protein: CASSLDHTEAFF; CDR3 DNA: TGCGCCAGCAGCTTGGATCACACTGAAGCTTTCTTT
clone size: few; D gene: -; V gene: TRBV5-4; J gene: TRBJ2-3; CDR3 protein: CASSFDRHTDTQYF; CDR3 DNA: TGTGCCAGCAGCTTCGACAGGCACACAGATACGCAGTATTTT
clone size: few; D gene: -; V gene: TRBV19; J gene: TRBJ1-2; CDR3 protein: CASGGPGDYGYTF; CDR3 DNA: TGTGCCAGTGGCGGGCCAGGGGACTATGGCTACACCTTC
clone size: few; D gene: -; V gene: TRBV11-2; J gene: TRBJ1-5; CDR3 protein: CASSDPTTGQPQHF; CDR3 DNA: TGTGCCAGCAGCGATCCCACTACCGGGCAGCCCCAGCATTTT
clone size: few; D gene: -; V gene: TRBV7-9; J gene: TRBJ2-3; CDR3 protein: CASSSYRAPYDTQYF; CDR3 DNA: TGTGCCAGCAGCTCTTACAGGGCCCCTTATGATACGCAGTATTTT
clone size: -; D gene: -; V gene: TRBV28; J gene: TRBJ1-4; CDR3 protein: CASSFPGRGATNEKLFF; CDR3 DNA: TGTGCCAGCAGTTTCCCAGGGCGAGGGGCAACTAATGAAAAACTGTTTTTT
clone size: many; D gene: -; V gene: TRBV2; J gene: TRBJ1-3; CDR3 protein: CASSEGSGNTIYF; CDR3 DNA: TGTGCCAGCAGTGAAGGCTCTGGAAACACCATATATTTT
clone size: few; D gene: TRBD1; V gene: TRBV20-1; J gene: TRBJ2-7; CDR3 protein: CSANAGTGISYEQYF; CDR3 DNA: TGCAGTGCTAACGCCGGGACAGGGATCTCCTACGAGCAGTACTTC
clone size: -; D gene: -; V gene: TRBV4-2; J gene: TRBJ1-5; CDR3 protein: CASSQTGTHSNQPQHF; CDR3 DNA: TGTGCCAGCAGCCAAACCGGGACACATAGCAATCAGCCCCAGCATTTT